These 5 T cell receptor beta chains originate from one sample sequenced in a study of shared clonotypes between healthy human individuals. TCRdb's copy holds only in-frame clones and misses some; the assay was immunoSEQ multiplex PCR. Among about 490,000 clones listed, roughly 80% were seen once. The sequencing sample was made of PBMCs. Every receptor here comes from a woman in her forties in good health. Some clones in this sample may be carry-over from other donors' samples.

The chain joins TRBV6-1 to TRBJ1-6; 7 nucleotides agree with TRBD1. J was trimmed by 14 bases and V by 8 bases; bases with no gene match: 12. Germline CDR1 reads MNHNS; CDR2 reads SASEGT. The CDR3 length is 13 residues. The CDR3 DNA follows: TGTGCCAGCCTAACCCGACAGGGCCCATCCCTCCACTTT. Encoded protein: CASLTRQGPSLHF.

CDR3 nucleotide sequence: TGCGCCAGCAGCTTGGGACTAGCGGGAATCCAAGAGACCCAGTACTTC. This translates into CASSLGLAGIQETQYF. The genes are TRBV5-1 and TRBJ2-5; 11 bases are shared with TRBD2. The CDR3 is 16 amino acids. Trimming removed 0 bases from V and 1 base from J; junction bases left unmatched: 2. CDR1 and CDR2 (germline): SGHRS, YFSETQ.

This chain links TRBV7-2 with TRBJ2-1; D may be TRBD1 or TRBD2 (5 bases each). The CDR3 totals 14 residues. V shed 2 bases and J shed 5 bases, with 10 bases lying between them. Germline V CDR1 and CDR2: SGHTA, FQGNSA. This CDR3 reads CASSLLGVHNEQFF. The CDR3 DNA follows: TGTGCCAGCAGCTTACTGGGGGTCCACAATGAGCAGTTCTTC.

This clone was observed many times. Other DNA variants within this sample encode the same CDR3. V is TRBV4-2 and J is TRBJ2-1; the match to TRBD2 covers 12 bases. CDR3 length: 16 amino acids. V lost 3 bases and J lost 4; bases outside the gene matches: 4. Germline CDR1 and CDR2: LGHNA and YNFKEQ. CDR3: CASSQATSGSYNEQFF. DNA of the CDR3: TGTGCCAGCAGCCAGGCGACTAGCGGGAGTTACAATGAGCAGTTCTTC.

The rearrangement uses TRBV10-3 and TRBJ2-5; D remains ambiguous. The CDR3 length is 13 residues. Germline V gene lookup returns CDR1 ENHRY and CDR2 SYGVKD. The V and J ends lost 6 bases and 3 bases respectively, with 11 bases between them. CDR3 bases: TGTGCCATCAGCGTAAACTGGGAAGAGACCCAGTACTTC. As protein: CAISVNWEETQYF.